This T cell receptor beta chain was sequenced during a study of beta chain features in type 1 diabetes. Expressed TCRB transcripts were sequenced because the entire RNA isolate underwent reverse transcription. Sequenced by immunoSEQ multiplex PCR; TCRdb stores in-frame clones only, minus some. The sample lists some 330,000 clones; 9.5% to 11% were seen once. The sequencing sample was made of naive CD4+ T cells from blood. The sequence came from a woman aged 25 to 39 in good health.

The DNA for the CDR3 is TGTGCCAGCAGTCCCGGGACATTCAGTGGCCAGTACTTC. Protein product: CASSPGTFSGQYF. The chain recombines TRBV27 with TRBJ2-5; TRBD1 is a possible D gene (6 bases). Germline CDR1 reads MNHEY; CDR2 reads SMNVEV (reference sequence). This CDR3 is built from 13 residues. V was pared by 5 bases and J by 10 bases, with 17 bases between.